Listed here is a single TCR beta chain. This clonotype was seen a handful of times. No cognate antigen has been identified for it. The input lacks base qualities; no much larger clone sits a single base away. V and J are truncated by 6 bases and 10 bases respectively, leaving an intervening sequence of 13 bases. As encoded in the germline V gene, CDR1 is SGHTA while CDR2 is FQGNSA. Counted from cysteine to phenylalanine, this CDR3 has 12 amino acids. Only the CDR3 region is kept as DNA, spanning 36 bases read in frame from base 1. The record originates from a study of T cells after yellow fever vaccination (dated by TCRdb to the late 2010s). Study-wide context: The SMART-Seq v4 Ultra Low Input RNA kit was used to prepare libraries from fractions with low cell numbers. To follow T-cell clones before and after primary and booster YFV17D yellow fever vaccination, bulk TCR alpha and beta repertoires were sequenced over time. The cohort comprised two healthy male donors, one aged 18 to 30 and one aged 30 to 40 years. Blood samples were taken at several timepoints before and after primary and secondary immunization, and bulk PBMC replicates and cell subsets were isolated.

This specimen's treatment or condition label, interpreted: live attenuated yellow fever vaccine strain. At every blood-draw timepoint, two biological replicates of bulk PBMCs were collected. A standard Ficoll-Paque protocol was used to isolate PBMCs from peripheral blood. TriZol was used to extract RNA from bulk PBMCs, CD4 and CD8 fractions, and dextramer-positive and dextramer-negative fractions. Overall results and qualifications from the work: After the booster, most of the clones that had expanded following primary vaccination were detected again (96% of CD4 and 80% to 90% of CD8), which suggests that memory was broadly maintained. A small fraction of clonotypes appeared in both the CD4 and CD8 compartments, likely as a result of convergent recombination. The secondary T-cell response was weaker than the primary response but faster, peaking on day 5 instead of day 15. FACS-sorted repertoires could contain abundant contaminating clonotypes from the bulk population, so computational filtering was required. Because only a couple of donors were included in the study, the extent to which the findings can be generalized is limited.

TCR cDNA was synthesized by 5'RACE template switching, which introduced a universal primer site and unique molecular identifiers. Priming of cDNA synthesis was performed from both the TCR alpha and TCR beta constant segments. Libraries were amplified in two PCR steps, with sample barcodes and sequencing adapters added in the second step. Libraries were sequenced on Illumina HiSeq 2500 (2x100 bp) or NovaSeq (2x150 bp). Per the authors' processing: Reads were demultiplexed and collapsed into UMI consensus sequences with MIGEC, and V(D)J alignment was performed with MiXCR. Using edgeR on replicate PBMC samples, clonotypes were called vaccine-responding if FDR was below 0.01 and the log2 fold change was above 5 up to day 15. CD4 or CD8 identity was assigned to each bulk clonotype according to whether the clonotype was present at higher abundance in the sequenced CD4 repertoire or the sequenced CD8 repertoire. TCRdb redid the processing of the public reads, applying fastp at Q25 and MiXCR, and retained in-frame beta chains. Each CDR3 protein appears once, grouped with its most common genes and DNA. The V and J calls were determined by TCRdb, not by the authors. The sample contains hundreds of thousands of distinct CDR3 sequences, around an eighth of them found a single time. The ten largest clones capture 15% of the sample.

This TCR was recovered from a man between 25 and 39 years old who received the YFV17D yellow fever vaccine. The sequence is built from TRBV7-2 and TRBJ2-4, with the D call tentatively TRBD1 or TRBD2, each fitting 6 bases. The source was PBMCs, collected on the day of the yellow fever booster vaccination. The bases are TGTGCCAGCAGGGGAGGACAGCCGATTCAGTACTTC. The translation is CASRGGQPIQYF.